This T cell receptor (beta chain) was identified in a study of blood T cell repertoires in COVID-19. Study context: Some COVID-19 samples were acute and others convalescent; all came from the United States, Italy and Spain. Nucleic acid was either cDNA or gDNA, and it came from T cells, B-cell-depleted T cells, or PBMCs.

Enrolled during active infection, Seattle patients were then followed longitudinally. Germline V gene data show CDR1 as ENHRY and CDR2 as SYGVKD. CDR3 size: 17 residues. Trimming at V came to 4 bases and at J to 4 bases, leaving 8 bases not matched to a gene. In the source study's methods: Quantification of nucleated cells was approximated via reference gene primer amplification. The assay was immunoSEQ multiplex PCR, and TCRdb's table has in-frame clones only and misses some. That table is the source of V, J and clone size, and D and trimming were worked out from the DNA. The table includes roughly 120,000 clones, 74% detected once.

The sequence was obtained from an elderly man with COVID-19, enrolled during active disease. This rearrangement joins TRBV10-3 to TRBJ2-1; TRBD2 agrees at 12 bases. The sequenced sample consisted of peripheral blood. CDR3 sequence (DNA): TGTGCCATCAGTGGGGCTTCACTAGCGGGAGGATACAATGAGCAGTTCTTC. Protein sequence: CAISGASLAGGYNEQFF.